One sample yielded the 24 T cell receptor beta chains listed below, sequenced in a study of PD-L1 blockade in urothelial cancer. Specified time point: pretreatment peripheral blood. TCRdb's copy holds only in-frame clones and misses some; the assay was immunoSEQ multiplex PCR. The table includes 32,000 or so clones, around 82% detected once. The sample here was PBMCs, taken around atezolizumab (anti-PD-L1) treatment. The receptors here all came from a man in his sixties with urothelial cancer.

V is TRBV2 and J is TRBJ1-2; perhaps TRBD1 as D (6 bases). V was cut by 7 bases and J by 4 bases, with 28 bases left in between. The CDR3 spans 18 residues. From germline, CDR1 is SNHLY and CDR2 FYNNEI. The CDR3 region has the DNA TGTGCCAGCACCAAAGGGGGTACCGAGGGGGTCGGTGGCTATGGCTACACCTTC. Encoded protein: CASTKGGTEGVGGYGYTF.

The genes are TRBV6-1 and TRBJ2-1; TRBD1 might be the D (6 bases). With 5 bases removed from V and 15 bases from J, the gap between germline ends came to 20 bases. The germline CDR1 and CDR2 sequences are MNHNS and SASEGT. This CDR3 contains 13 residues. CDR3 sequence (DNA): TGTGCCAGCAGTTCATACAGGGAAGTAGTGGGGTTCTTC. It translates to CASSSYREVVGFF.

The chain links TRBV10-2 to TRBJ2-1; a possible D gene is TRBD2 (5 bases). From germline, CDR1 is WSHSY and CDR2 SAAADI. The V gene lost 5 bases and the J gene lost 5 bases, with 13 bases spanning the gap. The CDR3 spans 14 residues. As DNA, the CDR3 is TGCGCCAGCAGTTTGTGGACTGACAACAATGAGCAGTTCTTC. As protein: CASSLWTDNNEQFF.

The chain links TRBV7-6 to TRBJ2-3; TRBD2 matches at 9 bases. This CDR3 has 16 amino acids. V shed 1 base and J 4 bases; nucleotides not matched to a gene: 6. Germline-derived CDR1 and CDR2 are SGHVS and FNYEAQ. CDR3 amino acids: CASSLGLREGSDTQYF. In DNA, the CDR3 is TGTGCCAGCAGCTTAGGTTTGCGGGAGGGTTCAGATACGCAGTATTTT. Based on the CDR3 plus reference TRBV7-6 and TRBJ2-3, the full variable domain is GAGVSQSPRYKVTKRGQDVALRCDPISGHVSLYWYRQALGQGPEFLTYFNYEAQQDKSGLPNDRFSAERPEGSISTLTIQRTEQRDSAMYRCASSLGLREGSDTQYFGPGTRLTVL.

In its sample, this clone was seen once. This chain uses TRBV15 with TRBJ1-4; a possible D gene is TRBD1 (5 bases). V lost 10 bases, J lost 4 bases, and 13 bases lay in between. The CDR3 is made up of 13 amino acids. Germline CDR1 and CDR2: LNHNV and YYDKDF (reference sequence). Here the CDR3 DNA reads TGTGCCAGACCGGATAGGGGTAATGAAAAACTGTTTTTT. It yields the protein CARPDRGNEKLFF.

The rearrangement links TRBV6-1 to TRBJ1-5; maybe TRBD1 (6 bases). This CDR3 is built from 15 residues. Germline values: CDR1 MNHNS, CDR2 SASEGT. Trimming removed 6 bases at V and 2 bases at J, with 14 bases between. CDR3 region: CASRGAGIRNQPQHF. The CDR3 region has the DNA TGTGCCAGCAGGGGGGCCGGGATCCGCAATCAGCCCCAGCATTTT.

This chain links TRBV9 with TRBJ1-1; D gene uncertain. The germline V gene has CDR1 SGDLS and CDR2 YYNGEE. V lost 6 bases, J lost 7 bases, and 16 bases lay in between. The length of the CDR3 is 13 residues. The CDR3 sequence: CASNEIEVGEAFF. The DNA of the CDR3 is TGTGCCAGCAACGAGATCGAGGTCGGTGAAGCTTTCTTT.

The chain uses TRBV27 and TRBJ2-1; 8 bases map to TRBD2. In germline, CDR1 is MNHEY, CDR2 SMNVEV (reference sequence). The CDR3 totals 16 residues. The trim removed 2 bases at V and 5 bases at J, leaving 8 bases unmatched. The CDR3 DNA reads TGTGCCAGCAGTTTAAGGGCGGGAGGTAGGGACAATGAGCAGTTCTTC. It yields the protein CASSLRAGGRDNEQFF.

This clone was seen a few times. The chain joins TRBV6-1 to TRBJ2-2; D is perhaps TRBD2 (6 bases). The CDR3 totals 17 residues. CDR1 and CDR2 from the germline V gene are MNHNS and SASEGT. The V and J ends lost 1 base and 4 bases respectively, with 16 bases between them. The CDR3 protein is CASSEGGAGRITGELFF. The CDR3 DNA reads as TGTGCCAGCAGTGAAGGGGGAGCGGGTAGGATCACCGGGGAGCTGTTTTTT.

This clone was found many times. This rearrangement joins TRBV4-3 to TRBJ1-5; 7 bases match TRBD1. Germline CDR1 reads LGHNA; CDR2 reads YSLEER. V shed 0 bases, J shed 7 bases, and the junction held 9 bases outside the gene matches. This CDR3 region has 16 residues. CDR3 protein: CASSQDLRDSLQPQHF. DNA of the CDR3: TGCGCCAGCAGCCAAGATCTTCGGGACAGTTTACAGCCCCAGCATTTT.

The chain couples TRBV19 to TRBJ1-1; possibly TRBD1 for D (5 bases). Trimming stripped 9 bases from V and 3 bases from J, with 11 bases between. This CDR3 region has 12 residues. CDR1 and CDR2 (germline): LNHDA, SQIVND (reference sequence). The CDR3 nucleotides read TGTGCCAGCGACGACAGCTACACTGAAGCTTTCTTT. This translates into CASDDSYTEAFF.

The chain employs TRBV9 and TRBJ2-2, with 7 bases lining up with TRBD1. The CDR3 has 17 residues. Per germline, CDR1 SGDLS and CDR2 YYNGEE. The trim removed 0 bases at V and 2 bases at J, leaving 7 bases unmatched. DNA for the CDR3: TGTGCCAGCAGCGTAGCCCCGGCAGGGGGTAACACCGGGGAGCTGTTTTTT. It yields the protein CASSVAPAGGNTGELFF. Full variable domain (outside the CDR3, taken from reference TRBV9 and TRBJ2-2): DSGVTQTPKHLITATGQRVTLRCSPRSGDLSVYWYQQSLDQGLQFLIQYYNGEERAKGNILERFSAQQFPDLHSELNLSSLELGDSALYFCASSVAPAGGNTGELFFGEGSRLTVL.

The chain couples TRBV19 to TRBJ1-1, with 7 bases that match TRBD1. Germline-derived CDR1 and CDR2 are LNHDA and SQIVND (reference sequence). V gave up 3 bases and J gave up 1 base; unmatched junction bases: 5. This CDR3 contains 15 residues. This chain's CDR3 is CASSITRTGNTEAFF. The CDR3 bases are TGTGCCAGTAGTATTACCCGGACAGGGAACACTGAAGCTTTCTTT.

V gene TRBV4-1 combines with J gene TRBJ2-7; 10 nucleotides align to TRBD2. J lost 7 bases, V lost 0 bases, and 9 bases had no gene match. Per the germline V gene, CDR1 is MGHRA and CDR2 is YSYEKL. The CDR3 length is 16 residues. The CDR3 region is CASSQDRASGSGEQYF. For the CDR3, the DNA is TGCGCCAGCAGCCAAGACCGGGCTAGCGGGAGTGGAGAGCAGTACTTC.

The V gene is TRBV7-8, the J gene TRBJ2-2, with D tentatively TRBD2 (6 bases). Germline V lookup: CDR1 SGHVS, CDR2 FQNEAQ. V was clipped by 7 bases and J by 5 bases, with 23 bases between them. The CDR3 extends over 17 amino acids. CDR3 residues: CASTPAWDGGRTGELFF. CDR3 sequence (DNA): TGTGCCAGCACCCCCGCTTGGGACGGGGGACGAACCGGGGAGCTGTTTTTT.

This clone was seen once. CDR3 residues: CASRDTSPEREQYF. The CDR3 region has the DNA TGTGCCAGCCGGGACACCTCCCCGGAGCGCGAGCAGTACTTC. V is TRBV6-5 and J is TRBJ2-7; TRBD1 is a possible D gene (6 bases). Trimming cost V 8 bases and J 6 bases, with 20 bases left between them. CDR1 and CDR2 from the germline V gene are MNHEY and SVGAGI. The CDR3 extends over 14 amino acids.

The genes are TRBV9 and TRBJ2-5; weak D call: TRBD2 (6 bases). This CDR3 has 13 residues. The V end was cut by 5 bases, the J end by 0 bases, with 8 bases between. Per germline, CDR1 SGDLS and CDR2 YYNGEE. CDR3 DNA: TGTGCCAGCAGGGGGGGTGACCAAGAGACCCAGTACTTC. It codes for CASRGGDQETQYF.

The rearrangement links TRBV11-2 to TRBJ1-1, with 11 bases aligning to TRBD1. CDR1 and CDR2 from the germline V gene are SGHAT and FQNNGV. The ends lost 1 base at V and 8 bases at J; junction bases unmatched: 6. The CDR3 has 15 amino acids. The CDR3 nucleotides read TGTGCCAGCAGCTTAGTGCAGGGACAGGGGGGCGAAGCTTTCTTT. Its translation: CASSLVQGQGGEAFF.

V is TRBV10-1 and J is TRBJ2-1; TRBD1 aligns across 8 bases. CDR1 and CDR2 (germline): WNHNN, SYGVQD (reference sequence). After removal of 2 bases from V and 2 bases from J, the junction contained 2 bases not matched to a gene. The CDR3 loop spans 15 amino acids. CDR3 sequence reads: CASSEGQGTYNEQFF. The CDR3 DNA is TGCGCCAGCAGTGAGGGACAGGGAACCTACAATGAGCAGTTCTTC.

This clone came up once. V is TRBV18 and J is TRBJ1-2; 8 bases match TRBD1. In germline, CDR1 is KGHSH, CDR2 LQKENI. CDR3 size: 16 residues. Germline trimming cut 2 bases from V and 4 bases from J; bases unmatched to any gene: 9. The CDR3 sequence is CASSPGGTGNVYGYTF. In DNA form, the CDR3 reads TGTGCCAGCTCACCAGGTGGGACAGGAAATGTCTATGGCTACACCTTC. The entire variable domain, with the rest obtained from reference TRBV18 and TRBJ1-2, is as follows: NAGVMQNPRHLVRRRGQEARLRCSPMKGHSHVYWYRQLPEEGLKFMVYLQKENIIDESGMPKERFSAEFPKEGPSILRIQQVVRGDSAAYFCASSPGGTGNVYGYTFGSGTRLTVV.

V is TRBV28 and J is TRBJ1-2; 8 bases match TRBD1. Trimming removed 5 bases from V and 2 bases from J; junction bases left unmatched: 4. Germline lookup yields CDR1 MDHEN and CDR2 SYDVKM. This CDR3 has 14 residues. In DNA, the CDR3 is TGTGCCAGCAGTCCTGGGGACAGGAACTATGGCTACACCTTC. Protein sequence: CASSPGDRNYGYTF.

As regards this clone: One end of the junction fails to match germline, which may point to a read error. The chain has TRBV7-3 and TRBJ1-2; D not resolved. Germline CDR1 and CDR2: SGHTA and FQGTGA. The length of the CDR3 is 14 residues. CDR3 coding DNA: TGTACCAGCAGCTTAAGGCCGGGAAATTATGGCTACACCTTC. As protein: CTSSLRPGNYGYTF.

The V gene is TRBV30, the J gene TRBJ2-1, with 11 bases that match TRBD1. Germline values: CDR1 GTSNPN, CDR2 SVGIG (reference sequence). The trim removed 4 bases at V and 4 bases at J, leaving 3 bases unmatched. This CDR3 is 14 amino acids long. This CDR3 is CAWTDRGLYNEQFF. DNA of the CDR3: TGTGCCTGGACGGACAGGGGGCTATACAATGAGCAGTTCTTC.

The CDR3 nucleotides are TGCGCCAGTAATAGGTGGGCTAACACCGGGGAGCTGTTTTTT. Residues: CASNRWANTGELFF. The chain couples TRBV10-2 to TRBJ2-2; no clear D. The CDR3 runs to 14 residues. Germline CDR1 WSHSY, CDR2 SAAADI. V was shortened by 9 bases and J by 2 bases, with 13 bases between the two germline ends.